The entry below describes one T cell receptor (beta chain). The target of this receptor is not known. No much larger clone is present one base from it, and per-base qualities are unavailable. The method behind the library was the immunoSEQ multiplex PCR assay. Drawn from immuneACCESS, this table holds only the in-frame rearrangements with V and J called that TCRdb kept. Clones are partly lost; checked studies trace under half to an unresolved V gene and leave the rest unexplained. Here the sample has roughly 130,000 clones; about 92% occur a single time. Of the sample, 1.5% to 2% is held by the ten largest clones. The data were taken from a study of control samples from healthy donors and cancer patients (dated by TCRdb to 2020 to 2021). V is trimmed back by 3 bases and J by 4 bases, and the junction contains 8 bases that no gene match accounts for. The germline V gene encodes CDR1 KGHSH and CDR2 LQKENI. Its CDR3 holds 16 amino acids, cysteine through phenylalanine. Only CDR3 DNA is held: 48 bases, read in frame from base 1.

The rearranged chain carries TRBV18 and TRBJ1-2; 10 junctional bases match TRBD1. This TCR was recovered from a man between 45 and 60 years old with head and neck cancer. Sequenced material: PBMCs. The CDR3 protein: CASSPNTGTGAYGYTF. The sequence in DNA is TGTGCCAGCTCACCTAATACCGGGACAGGGGCCTATGGCTACACCTTC.